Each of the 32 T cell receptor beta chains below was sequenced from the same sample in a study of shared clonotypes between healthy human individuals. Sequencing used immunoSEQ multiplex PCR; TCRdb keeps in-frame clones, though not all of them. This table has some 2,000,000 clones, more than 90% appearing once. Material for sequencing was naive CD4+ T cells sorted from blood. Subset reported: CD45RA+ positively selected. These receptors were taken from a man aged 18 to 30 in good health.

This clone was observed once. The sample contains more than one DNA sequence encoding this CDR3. CDR3: CASSEALGGQPQHF. CDR3 nucleotide sequence: TGTGCCAGCAGTGAAGCATTAGGTGGTCAGCCCCAGCATTTT. J is TRBJ1-5 and V is TRBV6-1; D not resolved. In germline, CDR1 is MNHNS, CDR2 SASEGT. This CDR3 has 14 residues. Trimming cost V 0 bases and J 6 bases, with 9 bases left between them.

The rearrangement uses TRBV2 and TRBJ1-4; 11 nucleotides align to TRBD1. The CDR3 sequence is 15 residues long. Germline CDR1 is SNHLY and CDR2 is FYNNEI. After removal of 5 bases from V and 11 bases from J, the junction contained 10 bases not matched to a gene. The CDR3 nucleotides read TGTGCCAGCAGTCTCCCGGGACAGGGGGTTCTTAAACTGTTTTTT. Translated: CASSLPGQGVLKLFF.

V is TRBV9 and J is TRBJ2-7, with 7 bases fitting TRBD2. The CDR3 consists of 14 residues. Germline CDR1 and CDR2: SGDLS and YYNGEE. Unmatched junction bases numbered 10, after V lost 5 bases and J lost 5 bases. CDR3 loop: CASSGGLGIHEQYF. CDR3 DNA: TGTGCCAGCAGTGGAGGACTAGGGATCCACGAGCAGTACTTC.

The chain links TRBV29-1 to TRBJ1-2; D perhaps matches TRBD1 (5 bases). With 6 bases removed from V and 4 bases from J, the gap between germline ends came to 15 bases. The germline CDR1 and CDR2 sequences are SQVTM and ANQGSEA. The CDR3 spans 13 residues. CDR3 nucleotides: TGCAGCGTGCGTACAGGTGCAAGCTATGGCTACACCTTC. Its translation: CSVRTGASYGYTF. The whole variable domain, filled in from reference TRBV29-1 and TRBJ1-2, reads SAVISQKPSRDICQRGTSLTIQCQVDSQVTMMFWYRQQPGQSLTLIATANQGSEATYESGFVIDKFPISRPNLTFSTLTVSNMSPEDSSIYLCSVRTGASYGYTFGSGTRLTVV.

CDR3 coding DNA: TGTGCCAGCAGCCGGATGACTAGCGGGGAGAGTTATTACTTC. Translating it yields CASSRMTSGESYYF. This sequence joins TRBV7-6 and TRBJ2-7; the match to TRBD2 covers 11 bases. The CDR3 is 14 residues long. V lost 5 bases to trimming and J lost 13 bases; unmatched junction nucleotides: 13. Germline assignment: CDR1 SGHVS and CDR2 FNYEAQ.

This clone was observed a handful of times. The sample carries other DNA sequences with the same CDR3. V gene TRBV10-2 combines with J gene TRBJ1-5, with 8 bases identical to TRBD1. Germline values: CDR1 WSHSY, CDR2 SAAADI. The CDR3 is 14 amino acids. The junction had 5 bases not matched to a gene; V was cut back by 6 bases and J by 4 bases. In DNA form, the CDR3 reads TGCGCCAGCAGCGAAACAGGGGGAAATCAGCCCCAGCATTTT. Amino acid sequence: CASSETGGNQPQHF.

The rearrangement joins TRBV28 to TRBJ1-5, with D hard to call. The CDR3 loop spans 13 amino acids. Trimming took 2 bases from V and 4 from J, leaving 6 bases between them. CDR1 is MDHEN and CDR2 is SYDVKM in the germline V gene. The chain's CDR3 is CASSLGQNQPQHF. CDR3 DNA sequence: TGTGCCAGCAGTTTAGGGCAGAATCAGCCCCAGCATTTT.

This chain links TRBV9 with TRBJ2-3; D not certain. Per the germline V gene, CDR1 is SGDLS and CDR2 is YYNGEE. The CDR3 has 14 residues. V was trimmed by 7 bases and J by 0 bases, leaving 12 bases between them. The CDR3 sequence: CASRLLTSTDTQYF. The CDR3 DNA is TGTGCCAGCCGACTCCTAACTAGCACAGATACGCAGTATTTT.

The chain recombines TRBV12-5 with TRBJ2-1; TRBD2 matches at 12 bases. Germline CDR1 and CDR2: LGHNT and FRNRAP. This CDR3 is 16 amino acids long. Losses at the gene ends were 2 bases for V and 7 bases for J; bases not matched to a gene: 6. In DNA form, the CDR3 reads TGTGCTAGTGGTTTGAAAGGACTAGCGGGGTATAATGAGCAGTTCTTC. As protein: CASGLKGLAGYNEQFF.

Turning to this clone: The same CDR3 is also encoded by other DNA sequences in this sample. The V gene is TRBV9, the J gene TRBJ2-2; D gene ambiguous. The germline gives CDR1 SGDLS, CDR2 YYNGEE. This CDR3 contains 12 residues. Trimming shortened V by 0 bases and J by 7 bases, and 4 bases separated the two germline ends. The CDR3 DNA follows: TGTGCCAGCAGCGTAGTGGACGGGGAGCTGTTTTTT. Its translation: CASSVVDGELFF.

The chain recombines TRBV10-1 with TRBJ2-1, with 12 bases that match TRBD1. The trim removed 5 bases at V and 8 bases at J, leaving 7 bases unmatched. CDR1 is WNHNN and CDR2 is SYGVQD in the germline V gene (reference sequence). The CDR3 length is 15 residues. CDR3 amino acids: CASSPGTGGVYEQFF. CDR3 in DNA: TGCGCCAGCAGTCCCGGGACAGGGGGCGTCTATGAGCAGTTCTTC.

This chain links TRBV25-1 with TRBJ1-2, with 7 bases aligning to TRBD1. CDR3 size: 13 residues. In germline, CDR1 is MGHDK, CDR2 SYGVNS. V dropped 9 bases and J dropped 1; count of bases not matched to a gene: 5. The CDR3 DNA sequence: TGTGCCAGTACCGGGACAGTTAACTATGGCTACACCTTC. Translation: CASTGTVNYGYTF.

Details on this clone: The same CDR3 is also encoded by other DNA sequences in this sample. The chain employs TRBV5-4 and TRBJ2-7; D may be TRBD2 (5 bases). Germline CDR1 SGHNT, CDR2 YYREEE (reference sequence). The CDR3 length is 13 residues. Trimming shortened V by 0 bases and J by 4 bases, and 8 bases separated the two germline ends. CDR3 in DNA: TGTGCCAGCAGCTTGGTTTCGGGGTACGAGCAGTACTTC. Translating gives CASSLVSGYEQYF.

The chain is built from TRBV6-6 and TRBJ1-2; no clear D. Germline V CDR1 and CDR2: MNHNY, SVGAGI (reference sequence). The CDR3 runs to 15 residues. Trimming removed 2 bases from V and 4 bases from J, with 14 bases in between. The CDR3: CASSYPRGGIYGYTF. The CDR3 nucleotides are TGTGCCAGCAGTTACCCTCGGGGAGGGATCTATGGCTACACCTTC.

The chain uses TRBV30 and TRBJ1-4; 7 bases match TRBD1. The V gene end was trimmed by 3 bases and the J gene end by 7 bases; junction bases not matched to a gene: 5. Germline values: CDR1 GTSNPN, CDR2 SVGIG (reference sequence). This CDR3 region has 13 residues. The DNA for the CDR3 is TGTGCCTGGAGACAGGGGATCGGTGAAAAACTGTTTTTT. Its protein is CAWRQGIGEKLFF.

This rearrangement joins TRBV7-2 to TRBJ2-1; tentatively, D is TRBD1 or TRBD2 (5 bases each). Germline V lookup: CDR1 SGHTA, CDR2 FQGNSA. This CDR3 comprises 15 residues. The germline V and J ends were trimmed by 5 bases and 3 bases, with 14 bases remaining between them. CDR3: CASSPGIAGYNEQFF. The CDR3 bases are TGTGCCAGCAGCCCAGGGATCGCGGGCTACAATGAGCAGTTCTTC.

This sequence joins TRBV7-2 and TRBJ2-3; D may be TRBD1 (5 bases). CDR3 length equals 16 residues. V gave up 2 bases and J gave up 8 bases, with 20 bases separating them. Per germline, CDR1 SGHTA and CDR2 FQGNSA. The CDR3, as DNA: TGTGCCAGCAGCTTACAGGGTGTCCGTTCCGTGGGTACGCAGTATTTT. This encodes CASSLQGVRSVGTQYF.

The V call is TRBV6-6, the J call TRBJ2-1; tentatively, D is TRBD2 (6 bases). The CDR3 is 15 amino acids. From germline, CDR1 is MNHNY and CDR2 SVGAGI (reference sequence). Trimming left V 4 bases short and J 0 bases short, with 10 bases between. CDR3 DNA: TGTGCCAGCAGTTCGCGGGACCTCTCCTACAATGAGCAGTTCTTC. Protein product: CASSSRDLSYNEQFF.

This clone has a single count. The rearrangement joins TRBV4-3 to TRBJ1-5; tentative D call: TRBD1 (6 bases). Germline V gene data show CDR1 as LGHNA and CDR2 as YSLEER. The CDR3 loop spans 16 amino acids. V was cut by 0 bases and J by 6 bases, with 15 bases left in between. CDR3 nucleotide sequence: TGCGCCAGCAGCCAAGAAAGGGGGACAACAGGTCAGCCCCAGCATTTT. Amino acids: CASSQERGTTGQPQHF.

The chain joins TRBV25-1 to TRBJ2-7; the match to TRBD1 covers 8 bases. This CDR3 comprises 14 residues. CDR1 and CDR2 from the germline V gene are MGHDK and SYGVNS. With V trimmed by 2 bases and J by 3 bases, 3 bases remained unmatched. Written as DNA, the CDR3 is TGTGCCAGCAGTGAAATCGGGACAGGCTACGAGCAGTACTTC. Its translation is CASSEIGTGYEQYF.

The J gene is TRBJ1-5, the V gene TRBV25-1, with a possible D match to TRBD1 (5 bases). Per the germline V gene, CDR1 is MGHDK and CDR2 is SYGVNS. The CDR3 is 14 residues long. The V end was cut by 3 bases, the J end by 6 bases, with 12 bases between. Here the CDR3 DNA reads TGTGCCAGCAGTGACGGGCGGCAGGGTCAGCCCCAGCATTTT. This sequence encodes CASSDGRQGQPQHF.

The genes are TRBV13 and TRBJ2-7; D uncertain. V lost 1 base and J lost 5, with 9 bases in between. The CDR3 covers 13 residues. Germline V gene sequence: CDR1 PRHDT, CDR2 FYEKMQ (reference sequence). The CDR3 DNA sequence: TGTGCCAGCAGCTTAGCCCTAATCCACGAGCAGTACTTC. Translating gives CASSLALIHEQYF. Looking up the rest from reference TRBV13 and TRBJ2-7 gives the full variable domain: AAGVIQSPRHLIKEKRETATLKCYPIPRHDTVYWYQQGPGQDPQFLISFYEKMQSDKGSIPDRFSAQQFSDYHSELNMSSLELGDSALYFCASSLALIHEQYFGPGTRLTVT.

As DNA, the CDR3 is TGTGCCACCTGGGGGCAAGGCAAAAACATTCAGTACTTC. Translation: CATWGQGKNIQYF. J is TRBJ2-4 and V is TRBV28; tentatively, D is TRBD1 (6 bases). CDR3 size: 13 residues. The V end was cut by 10 bases, the J end by 3 bases, with 13 bases between. The V gene's germline CDR1 is MDHEN and CDR2 SYDVKM.

Here the CDR3 DNA reads TGTGCCAGCAGCACACTGGAGCGGTGGGAGGGCCGAGAGACCCAGTACTTC. The encoded protein is CASSTLERWEGRETQYF. This sequence joins TRBV7-9 and TRBJ2-5; TRBD2 matches 7 bases. This CDR3 spans 17 amino acids. The germline CDR1 and CDR2 sequences are SEHNR and FQNEAQ (reference sequence). Trimming at V came to 5 bases and at J to 4 bases, leaving 16 bases not matched to a gene.

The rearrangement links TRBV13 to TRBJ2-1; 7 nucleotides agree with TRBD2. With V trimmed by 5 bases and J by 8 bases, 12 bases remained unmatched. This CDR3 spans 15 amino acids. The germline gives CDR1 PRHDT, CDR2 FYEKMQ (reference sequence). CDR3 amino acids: CASSRRLAFGDEQFF. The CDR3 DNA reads TGTGCCAGCAGCCGGCGACTAGCCTTTGGGGATGAGCAGTTCTTC.

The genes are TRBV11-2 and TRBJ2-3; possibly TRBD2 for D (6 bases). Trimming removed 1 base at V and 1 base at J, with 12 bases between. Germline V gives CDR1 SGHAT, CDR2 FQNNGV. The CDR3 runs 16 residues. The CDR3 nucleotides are TGTGCCAGCAGCTTAGGGCGCGGGGTTCGCACAGATACGCAGTATTTT. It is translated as CASSLGRGVRTDTQYF.

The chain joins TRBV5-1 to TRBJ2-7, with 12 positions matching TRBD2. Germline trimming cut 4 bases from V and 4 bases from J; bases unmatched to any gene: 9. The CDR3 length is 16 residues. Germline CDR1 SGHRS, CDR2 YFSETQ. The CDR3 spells CASSPRTSGTQYEQYF. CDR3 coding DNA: TGCGCCAGCAGCCCTCGGACTAGCGGGACTCAGTACGAGCAGTACTTC.

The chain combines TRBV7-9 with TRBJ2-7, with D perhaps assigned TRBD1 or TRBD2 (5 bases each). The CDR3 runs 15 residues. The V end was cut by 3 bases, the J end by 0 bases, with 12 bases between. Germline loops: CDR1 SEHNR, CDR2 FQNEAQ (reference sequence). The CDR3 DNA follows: TGTGCCAGCAGCTTCGGCAGGGAGAACTCCTACGAGCAGTACTTC. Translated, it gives CASSFGRENSYEQYF. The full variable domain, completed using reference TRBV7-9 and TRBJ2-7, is DTGVSQNPRHKITKRGQNVTFRCDPISEHNRLYWYRQTLGQGPEFLTYFQNEAQLEKSRLLSDRFSAERPKGSFSTLEIQRTEQGDSAMYLCASSFGRENSYEQYFGPGTRLTVT.

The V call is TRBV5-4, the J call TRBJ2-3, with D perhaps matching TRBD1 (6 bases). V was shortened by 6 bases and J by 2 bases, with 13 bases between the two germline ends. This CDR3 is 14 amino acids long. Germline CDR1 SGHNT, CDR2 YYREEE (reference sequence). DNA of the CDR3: TGTGCCAGCAACAACAGGGATTACACAGATACGCAGTATTTT. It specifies CASNNRDYTDTQYF. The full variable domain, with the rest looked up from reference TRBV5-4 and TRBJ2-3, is ETGVTQSPTHLIKTRGQQVTLRCSSQSGHNTVSWYQQALGQGPQFIFQYYREEENGRGNFPPRFSGLQFPNYSSELNVNALELDDSALYLCASNNRDYTDTQYFGPGTRLTVL.

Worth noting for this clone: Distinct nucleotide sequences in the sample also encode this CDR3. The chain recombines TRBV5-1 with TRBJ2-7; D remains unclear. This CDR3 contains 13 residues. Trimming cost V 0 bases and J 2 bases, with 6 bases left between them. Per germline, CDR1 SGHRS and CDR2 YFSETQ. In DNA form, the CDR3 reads TGCGCCAGCAGCTTGGCCGGAACCTACGAGCAGTACTTC. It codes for CASSLAGTYEQYF.

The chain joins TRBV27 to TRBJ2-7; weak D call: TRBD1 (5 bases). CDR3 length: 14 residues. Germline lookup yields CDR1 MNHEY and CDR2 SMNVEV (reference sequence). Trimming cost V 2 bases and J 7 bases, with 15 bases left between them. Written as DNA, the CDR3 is TGTGCCAGCAGTTTACAGGGTGAGGTGAGGGAGCAGTACTTC. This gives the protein CASSLQGEVREQYF.

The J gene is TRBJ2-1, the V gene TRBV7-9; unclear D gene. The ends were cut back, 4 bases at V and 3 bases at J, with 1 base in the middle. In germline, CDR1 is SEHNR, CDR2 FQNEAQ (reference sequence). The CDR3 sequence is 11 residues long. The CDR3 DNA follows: TGTGCCAGCAGCTACTACAATGAGCAGTTCTTC. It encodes CASSYYNEQFF.